Listed below are T cell receptor beta chains from one sample, sequenced in a study of monozygotic twins with inflammatory bowel disease. One entry per CDR3 protein, without DNA, is what TCRdb gives after re-calling the 5' RACE reads. This listing includes over 150,000 distinct CDR3 sequences. The specimen was blood. All receptors derive from a human donor with ulcerative colitis or Crohn's disease, or a healthy co-twin of an affected twin (not recorded which). The CDR3 runs from the conserved cysteine through the conserved F or W. Each record gives: V gene, J gene, CDR3 protein.

v_gene: TRBV5-1
j_gene: TRBJ2-7
CDR3aa: CASSLTPIYEQYF

v_gene: TRBV19
j_gene: TRBJ2-6
CDR3aa: CASLKRQDAGANVLTF

v_gene: TRBV27
j_gene: TRBJ1-5
CDR3aa: CASSRTGLGQPQHF

v_gene: TRBV20-1
j_gene: TRBJ2-1
CDR3aa: CSASQDSLPYNEQFF

v_gene: TRBV24-1
j_gene: TRBJ2-1
CDR3aa: CATSEGDNEQFF

v_gene: TRBV20-1
j_gene: TRBJ2-7
CDR3aa: CSAPPRGAGDSYEQYF

v_gene: TRBV11-2
j_gene: TRBJ2-1
CDR3aa: CASSLSADNGQFF

v_gene: TRBV20-1
j_gene: TRBJ2-5
CDR3aa: CSATDRVQTQYF

v_gene: TRBV12-3/TRBV12-4
j_gene: TRBJ2-2
CDR3aa: CASSSLGNHGELFF

v_gene: TRBV28
j_gene: TRBJ2-1
CDR3aa: CASSTLAEINNEQFF

v_gene: TRBV5-1
j_gene: TRBJ2-7
CDR3aa: CASSQVAGDSYEQYF

v_gene: TRBV6-5
j_gene: TRBJ2-1
CDR3aa: CASSSSGLANNEQFF

v_gene: TRBV4-2
j_gene: TRBJ2-1
CDR3aa: CASSQDLGALGYNEQFF

v_gene: TRBV2
j_gene: TRBJ2-7
CDR3aa: CASSDALRDGPSYEQYF

v_gene: TRBV7-6
j_gene: TRBJ2-5
CDR3aa: CASSLPNDVRGGETQYF

v_gene: TRBV5-1
j_gene: TRBJ1-5
CDR3aa: CASSLQGTEQPQHF

v_gene: TRBV28
j_gene: TRBJ1-1
CDR3aa: CASRPGTVTEAFF

v_gene: TRBV20-1
j_gene: TRBJ1-5
CDR3aa: CSAADGSTLNQPQHF

v_gene: TRBV5-1
j_gene: TRBJ2-1
CDR3aa: CASSPLAGGNEQFF

v_gene: TRBV7-2
j_gene: TRBJ2-2
CDR3aa: CASSRRQGAIGELFF

v_gene: TRBV5-1
j_gene: TRBJ1-3
CDR3aa: CASRRGADRNSGNTIYF

v_gene: TRBV28
j_gene: TRBJ1-2
CDR3aa: CASPQDSLDGYTF

v_gene: TRBV7-2
j_gene: TRBJ2-2
CDR3aa: CASSRGALNTGELFF

v_gene: TRBV2
j_gene: TRBJ1-4
CDR3aa: CASRVGGLEKLFF

v_gene: TRBV5-1
j_gene: TRBJ2-1
CDR3aa: CASSINPGTGSEQFF

v_gene: TRBV6-5
j_gene: TRBJ2-5
CDR3aa: CASSYPSEGGQETQYF

v_gene: TRBV5-1
j_gene: TRBJ1-2
CDR3aa: CASTQGSANYGYTF

v_gene: TRBV5-6
j_gene: TRBJ2-5
CDR3aa: CASSLGDSTETQYF

v_gene: TRBV7-2
j_gene: TRBJ1-2
CDR3aa: CASSRGTTYGYTF

v_gene: TRBV15
j_gene: TRBJ2-7
CDR3aa: CATSAGIKGYEQYF

v_gene: TRBV6-1
j_gene: TRBJ2-7
CDR3aa: CASTLRGDPYEQYF

v_gene: TRBV6-1
j_gene: TRBJ1-1
CDR3aa: CASNQRQVFNTEAFF

v_gene: TRBV12-3/TRBV12-4
j_gene: TRBJ1-2
CDR3aa: CASSNGQGYGYTF

v_gene: TRBV11-2
j_gene: TRBJ2-1
CDR3aa: CASTTTRGRDEQFF

v_gene: TRBV20-1
j_gene: TRBJ1-2
CDR3aa: CSATGTANYGYTF

v_gene: TRBV7-2
j_gene: TRBJ2-5
CDR3aa: CASSSGLAAHLQETQYF

v_gene: TRBV5-4
j_gene: TRBJ2-1
CDR3aa: CASSPSLAGIYNEQFF

v_gene: TRBV5-1
j_gene: TRBJ1-1
CDR3aa: CASSLLTDGNTEAFF

v_gene: TRBV11-2
j_gene: TRBJ2-7
CDR3aa: CASSLSGVSYEQYF

v_gene: TRBV6-2/TRBV6-3
j_gene: TRBJ1-1
CDR3aa: CASSYLTGGSMNTEAFF

v_gene: TRBV29-1
j_gene: TRBJ2-2
CDR3aa: CSAQPGGVLNTGELFF

v_gene: TRBV12-3/TRBV12-4
j_gene: TRBJ1-5
CDR3aa: CASSLMGSPRPQHF

v_gene: TRBV6-2/TRBV6-3
j_gene: TRBJ2-1
CDR3aa: CASSHRAERQFF

v_gene: TRBV7-3
j_gene: TRBJ2-4
CDR3aa: CASSAYPGLAGNIQYF

v_gene: TRBV5-1
j_gene: TRBJ2-5
CDR3aa: CASSLGGLAGETQYF

v_gene: TRBV6-1
j_gene: TRBJ1-3
CDR3aa: CASSDTLRTGRSGNTIYF

v_gene: TRBV7-2
j_gene: TRBJ2-7
CDR3aa: CASSLAGTASSYEQYF

v_gene: TRBV25-1
j_gene: TRBJ2-2
CDR3aa: CASSEGGRDTGELFF

v_gene: TRBV5-1
j_gene: TRBJ2-1
CDR3aa: CASEMGQGGGEQFF

v_gene: TRBV6-1
j_gene: TRBJ1-2
CDR3aa: CASKGGGLNYGYTF